This TCR beta chain is drawn from a study of OX40 agonist ivuxolimab in advanced cancers. Study information: Patients were given ivuxolimab, an antibody that agonizes OX40 (CD134). Findings and limits, study-wide: The work left the antigen specificity of expanded peripheral T cells undetermined. At doses 0.1 to 3.0 mg/kg, CD4+ and CD8+ clones expanded.

The CDR3 length is 13 residues. Germline loops: CDR1 MNHNS, CDR2 SASEGT. Trimming took 7 bases from V and 7 from J, leaving 13 bases between them. Concerning this clone itself: The target antigen is unknown.

Some clones are missing from TCRdb's copy, which holds only in-frame ones; the method was immunoSEQ multiplex PCR. The sample yields 90,000 or so clones, nearly 90% seen once. V and J are TRBV6-1 and TRBJ1-4, with D possibly being TRBD1 (6 bases). The specimen comprised CD4+ or CD8+ T cells sorted from blood, sampled in a trial of the OX40 agonist ivuxolimab. This clonotype originated in an adult with an advanced solid tumor such as melanoma, head and neck, liver or kidney cancer. For the CDR3, the DNA is TGTGCCAGCAACAGGGTGTACGGTGAAAAACTGTTTTTT. This sequence encodes CASNRVYGEKLFF.